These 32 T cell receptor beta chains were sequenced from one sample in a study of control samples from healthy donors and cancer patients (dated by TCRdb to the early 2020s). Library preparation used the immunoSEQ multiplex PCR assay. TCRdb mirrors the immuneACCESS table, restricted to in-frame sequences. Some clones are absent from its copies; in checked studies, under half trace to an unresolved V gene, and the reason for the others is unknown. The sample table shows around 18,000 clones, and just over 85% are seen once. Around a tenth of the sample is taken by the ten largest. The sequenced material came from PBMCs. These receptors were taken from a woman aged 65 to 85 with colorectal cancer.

CDR3 protein: CASSPGLAAPLEETQYF. The CDR3 DNA is TGTGCCAGCAGCCCGGGACTAGCGGCTCCGCTGGAGGAGACCCAGTACTTC. This rearrangement joins TRBV13 to TRBJ2-5; 11 bases agree with TRBD2. The trim removed 5 bases at V and 5 bases at J, leaving 13 bases unmatched. Germline lookup yields CDR1 PRHDT and CDR2 FYEKMQ (reference sequence). CDR3 length: 17 amino acids.

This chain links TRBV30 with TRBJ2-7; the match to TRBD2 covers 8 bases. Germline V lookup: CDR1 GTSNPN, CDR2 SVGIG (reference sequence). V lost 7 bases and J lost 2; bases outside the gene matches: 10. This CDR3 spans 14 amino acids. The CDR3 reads CAFRLSGGTYEQYF. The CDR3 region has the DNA TGTGCCTTTAGGCTAAGCGGGGGAACCTACGAGCAGTACTTC.

The CDR3 coding sequence is TGTGCCATCAGTGAGTTAGCGGGACCTGAGCAGTTCTTC. Its protein product is CAISELAGPEQFF. The genes are TRBV10-3 and TRBJ2-1, with 8 nucleotides matching TRBD2. Germline CDR1 and CDR2: ENHRY and SYGVKD. The CDR3 is made up of 13 amino acids. The junction had 2 bases not matched to a gene; V was cut back by 1 base and J by 9 bases.

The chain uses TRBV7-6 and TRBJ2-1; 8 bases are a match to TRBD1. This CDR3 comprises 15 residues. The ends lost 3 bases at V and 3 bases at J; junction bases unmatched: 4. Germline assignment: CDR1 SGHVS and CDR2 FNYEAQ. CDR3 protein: CASSLSGGYYNEQFF. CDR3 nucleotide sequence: TGTGCCAGCAGCTTGTCAGGGGGCTACTACAATGAGCAGTTCTTC.

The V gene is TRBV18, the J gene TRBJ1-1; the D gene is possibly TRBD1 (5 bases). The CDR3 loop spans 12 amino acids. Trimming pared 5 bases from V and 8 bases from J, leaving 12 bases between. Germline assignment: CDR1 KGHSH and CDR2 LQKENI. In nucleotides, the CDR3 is TGTGCCAGCTCAACCCAGCCAGGGGAAGCTTTCTTT. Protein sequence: CASSTQPGEAFF.

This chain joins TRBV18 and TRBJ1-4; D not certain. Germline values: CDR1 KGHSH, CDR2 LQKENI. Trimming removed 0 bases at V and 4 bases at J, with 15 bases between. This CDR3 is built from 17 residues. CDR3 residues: CASSPPFLKGFNEKLFF. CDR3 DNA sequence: TGTGCCAGCTCACCACCTTTCTTGAAAGGCTTTAATGAAAAACTGTTTTTT.

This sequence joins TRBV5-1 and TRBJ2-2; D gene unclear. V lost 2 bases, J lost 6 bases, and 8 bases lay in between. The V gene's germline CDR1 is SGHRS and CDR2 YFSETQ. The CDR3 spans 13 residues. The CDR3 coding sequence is TGCGCCAGCAGCTTCGGCAAGGCCGGGGAGCTGTTTTTT. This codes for CASSFGKAGELFF.

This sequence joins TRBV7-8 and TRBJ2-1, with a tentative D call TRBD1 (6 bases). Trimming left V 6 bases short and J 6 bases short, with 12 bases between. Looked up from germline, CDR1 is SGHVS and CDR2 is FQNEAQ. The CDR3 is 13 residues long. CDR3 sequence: CASRQGRGNEQFF. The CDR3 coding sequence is TGTGCCAGCAGACAGGGAAGGGGCAATGAGCAGTTCTTC.

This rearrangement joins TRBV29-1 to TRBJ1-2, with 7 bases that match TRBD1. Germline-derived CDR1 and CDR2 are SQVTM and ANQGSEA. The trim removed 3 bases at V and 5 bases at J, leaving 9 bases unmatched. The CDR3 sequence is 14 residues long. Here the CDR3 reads CSVESWQGDYGYTF. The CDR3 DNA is TGCAGCGTTGAGTCTTGGCAGGGGGATTATGGCTACACCTTC.

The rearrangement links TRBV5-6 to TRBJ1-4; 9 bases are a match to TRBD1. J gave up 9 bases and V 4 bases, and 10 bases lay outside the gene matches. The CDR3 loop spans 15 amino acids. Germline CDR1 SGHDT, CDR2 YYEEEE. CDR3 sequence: CASSGNRGRLQKLFF. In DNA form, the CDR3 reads TGTGCCAGCAGCGGTAACAGGGGGCGCCTTCAAAAACTGTTTTTT. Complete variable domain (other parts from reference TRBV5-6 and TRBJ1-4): DAGVTQSPTHLIKTRGQQVTLRCSPKSGHDTVSWYQQALGQGPQFIFQYYEEEERQRGNFPDRFSGHQFPNYSSELNVNALLLGDSALYLCASSGNRGRLQKLFFGSGTQLSVL.

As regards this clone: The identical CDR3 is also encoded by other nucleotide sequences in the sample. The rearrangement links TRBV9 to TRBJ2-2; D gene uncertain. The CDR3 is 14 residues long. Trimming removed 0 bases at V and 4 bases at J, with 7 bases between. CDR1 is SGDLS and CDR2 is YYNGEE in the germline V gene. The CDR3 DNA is TGTGCCAGCAGCGTAGCAGCTAGCACCGGGGAGCTGTTTTTT. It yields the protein CASSVAASTGELFF.

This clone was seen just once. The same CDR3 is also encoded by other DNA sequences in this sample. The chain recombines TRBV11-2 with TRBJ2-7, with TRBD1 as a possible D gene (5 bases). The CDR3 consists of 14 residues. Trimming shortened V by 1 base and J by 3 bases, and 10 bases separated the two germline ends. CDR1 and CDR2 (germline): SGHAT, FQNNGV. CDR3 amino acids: CASSLGGRSYEQYF. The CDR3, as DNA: TGTGCCAGCAGCTTAGGGGGCAGGAGCTACGAGCAGTACTTC.

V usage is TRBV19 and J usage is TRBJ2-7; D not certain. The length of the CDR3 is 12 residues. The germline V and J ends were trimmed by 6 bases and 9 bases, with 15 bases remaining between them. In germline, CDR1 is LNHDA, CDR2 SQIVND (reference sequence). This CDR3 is CASSGSSTMQYF. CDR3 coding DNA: TGTGCCAGTAGCGGATCCTCTACGATGCAGTACTTC. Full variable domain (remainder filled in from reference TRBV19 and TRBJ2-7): DGGITQSPKYLFRKEGQNVTLSCEQNLNHDAMYWYRQDPGQGLRLIYYSQIVNDFQKGDIAEGYSVSREKKESFPLTVTSAQKNPTAFYLCASSGSSTMQYFGPGTRLTVT.

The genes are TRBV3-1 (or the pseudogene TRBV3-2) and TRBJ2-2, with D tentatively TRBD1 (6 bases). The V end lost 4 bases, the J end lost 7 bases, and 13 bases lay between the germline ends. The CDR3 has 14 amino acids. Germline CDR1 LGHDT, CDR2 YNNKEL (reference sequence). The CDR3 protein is CASSPIRGSGELFF. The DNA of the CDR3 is TGTGCCAGCAGCCCTATCAGGGGCAGCGGGGAGCTGTTTTTT.

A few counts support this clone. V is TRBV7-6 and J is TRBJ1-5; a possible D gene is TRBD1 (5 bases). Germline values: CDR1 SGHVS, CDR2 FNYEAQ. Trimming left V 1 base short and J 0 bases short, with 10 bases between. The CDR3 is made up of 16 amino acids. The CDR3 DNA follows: TGTGCCAGCAGCTTAGGAGGGGCTTTTAGCAATCAGCCCCAGCATTTT. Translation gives CASSLGGAFSNQPQHF.

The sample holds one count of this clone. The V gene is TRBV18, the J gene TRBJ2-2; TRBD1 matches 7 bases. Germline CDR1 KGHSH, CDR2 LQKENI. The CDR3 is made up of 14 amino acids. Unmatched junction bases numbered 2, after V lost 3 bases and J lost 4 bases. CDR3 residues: CASSPRDSTGELFF. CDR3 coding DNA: TGTGCCAGCTCACCCCGGGACAGCACCGGGGAGCTGTTTTTT.

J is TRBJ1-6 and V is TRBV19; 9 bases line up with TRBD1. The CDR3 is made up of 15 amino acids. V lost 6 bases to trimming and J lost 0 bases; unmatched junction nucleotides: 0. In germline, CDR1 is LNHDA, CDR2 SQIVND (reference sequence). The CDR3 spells CASRDRGSYNSPLHF. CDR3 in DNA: TGTGCCAGTAGGGACAGGGGCTCCTATAATTCACCCCTCCACTTT.

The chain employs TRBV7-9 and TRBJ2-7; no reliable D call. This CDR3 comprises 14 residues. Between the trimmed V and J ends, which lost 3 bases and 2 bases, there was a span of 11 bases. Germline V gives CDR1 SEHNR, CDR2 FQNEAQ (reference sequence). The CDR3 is CASSFIGFTYEQYF. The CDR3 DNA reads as TGTGCCAGCAGCTTTATCGGTTTCACCTACGAGCAGTACTTC.

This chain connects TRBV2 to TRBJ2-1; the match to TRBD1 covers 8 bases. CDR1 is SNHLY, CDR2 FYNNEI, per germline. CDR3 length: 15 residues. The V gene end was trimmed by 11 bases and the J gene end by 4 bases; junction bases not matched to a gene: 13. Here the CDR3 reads CAGQSGTGRYNEQFF. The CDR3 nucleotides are TGTGCCGGACAATCCGGGACAGGTCGATACAATGAGCAGTTCTTC. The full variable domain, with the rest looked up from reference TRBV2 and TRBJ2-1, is EPEVTQTPSHQVTQMGQEVILRCVPISNHLYFYWYRQILGQKVEFLVSFYNNEISEKSEIFDDQFSVERPDGSNFTLKIRSTKLEDSAMYFCAGQSGTGRYNEQFFGPGTRLTVL.

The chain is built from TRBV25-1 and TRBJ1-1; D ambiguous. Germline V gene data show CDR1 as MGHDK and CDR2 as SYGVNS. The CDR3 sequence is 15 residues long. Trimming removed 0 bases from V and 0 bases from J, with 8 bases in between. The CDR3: CASSEYGRLNTEAFF. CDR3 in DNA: TGTGCCAGCAGTGAATATGGGCGGCTGAACACTGAAGCTTTCTTT.

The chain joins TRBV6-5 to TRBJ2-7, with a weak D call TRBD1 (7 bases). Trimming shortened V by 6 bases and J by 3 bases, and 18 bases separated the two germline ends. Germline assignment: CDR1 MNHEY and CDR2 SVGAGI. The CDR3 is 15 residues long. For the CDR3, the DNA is TGTGCCAGCAGCGCTTTCCAGGGGGGAGGCTACGAGCAGTACTTC. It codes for CASSAFQGGGYEQYF.

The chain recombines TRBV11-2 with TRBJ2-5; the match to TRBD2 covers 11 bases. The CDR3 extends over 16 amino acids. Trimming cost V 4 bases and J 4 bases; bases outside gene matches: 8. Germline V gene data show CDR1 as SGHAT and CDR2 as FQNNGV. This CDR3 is CASSSSLAGVGETQYF. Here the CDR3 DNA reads TGTGCCAGCAGCTCCTCACTAGCGGGGGTTGGAGAGACCCAGTACTTC.

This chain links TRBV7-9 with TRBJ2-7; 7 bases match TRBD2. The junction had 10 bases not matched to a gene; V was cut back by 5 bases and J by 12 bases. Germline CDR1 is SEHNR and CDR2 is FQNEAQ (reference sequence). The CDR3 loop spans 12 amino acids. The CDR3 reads CASSRTREEWYF. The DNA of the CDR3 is TGTGCCAGCAGCCGGACTAGAGAGGAGTGGTACTTC.

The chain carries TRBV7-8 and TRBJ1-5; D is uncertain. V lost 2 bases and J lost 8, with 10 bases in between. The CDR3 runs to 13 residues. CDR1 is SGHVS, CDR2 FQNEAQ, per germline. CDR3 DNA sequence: TGTGCCAGCAGCTTACTGGGTATAAAGCCCCAGCATTTT. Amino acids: CASSLLGIKPQHF.

CDR3 in DNA: TGTGCCAGCAGCTTGGGCGCACAGAACTATGGCTACACCTTC. Encoded protein: CASSLGAQNYGYTF. This rearrangement joins TRBV5-6 to TRBJ1-2, with D uncertain. In germline, CDR1 is SGHDT, CDR2 YYEEEE. V was trimmed by 0 bases and J by 2 bases, leaving 8 bases between them. The CDR3 has 14 residues.

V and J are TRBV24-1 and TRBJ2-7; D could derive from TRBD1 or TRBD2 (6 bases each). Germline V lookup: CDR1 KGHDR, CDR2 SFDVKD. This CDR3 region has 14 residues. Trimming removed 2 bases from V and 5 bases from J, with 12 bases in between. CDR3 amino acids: CATSDSMGGNEQYF. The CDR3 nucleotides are TGTGCCACCAGTGATTCAATGGGGGGCAACGAGCAGTACTTC.

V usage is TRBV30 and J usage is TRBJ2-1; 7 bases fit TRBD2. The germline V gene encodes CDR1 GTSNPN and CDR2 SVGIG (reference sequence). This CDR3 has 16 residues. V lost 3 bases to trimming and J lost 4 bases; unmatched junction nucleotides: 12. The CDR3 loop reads CAWSLPGRALYNEQFF. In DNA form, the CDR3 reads TGTGCCTGGAGCCTCCCGGGGAGGGCCCTGTACAATGAGCAGTTCTTC.

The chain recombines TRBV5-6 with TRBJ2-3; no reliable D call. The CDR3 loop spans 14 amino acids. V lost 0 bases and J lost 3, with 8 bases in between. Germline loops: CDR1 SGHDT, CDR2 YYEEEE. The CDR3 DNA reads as TGTGCCAGCAGCTTGGAAAGGCAAACAGATACGCAGTATTTT. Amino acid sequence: CASSLERQTDTQYF.

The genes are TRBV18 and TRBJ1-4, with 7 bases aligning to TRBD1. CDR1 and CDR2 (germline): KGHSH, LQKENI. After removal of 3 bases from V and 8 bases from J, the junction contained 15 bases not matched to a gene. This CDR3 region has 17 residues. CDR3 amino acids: CASSPWEGGASDEKLFF. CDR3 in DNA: TGTGCCAGCTCACCCTGGGAAGGGGGCGCGAGTGACGAAAAACTGTTTTTT.

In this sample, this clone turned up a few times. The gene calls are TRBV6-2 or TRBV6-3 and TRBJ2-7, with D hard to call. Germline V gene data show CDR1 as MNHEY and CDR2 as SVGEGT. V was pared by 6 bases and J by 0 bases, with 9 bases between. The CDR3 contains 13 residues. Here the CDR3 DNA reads TGTGCCAGCAGCCCCGAGATCTCCTACGAGCAGTACTTC. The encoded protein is CASSPEISYEQYF.

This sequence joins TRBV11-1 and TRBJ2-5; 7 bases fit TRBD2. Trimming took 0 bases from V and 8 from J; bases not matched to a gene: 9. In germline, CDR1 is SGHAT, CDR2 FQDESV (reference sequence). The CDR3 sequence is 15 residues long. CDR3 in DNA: TGTGCCAGCAGCTTAGCGTCGGGAGGCAGTCTAACCCAGTACTTC. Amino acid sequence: CASSLASGGSLTQYF.

Here the CDR3 DNA reads TGTGCCAGCAGCCGGACTAGCGGGGGGCCTGGGAATGAGCAGTTCTTC. Translated: CASSRTSGGPGNEQFF. This chain joins TRBV9 and TRBJ2-1; 14 nucleotides line up with TRBD2. Unmatched junction bases numbered 7, after V lost 4 bases and J lost 7 bases. The CDR3 sequence is 16 residues long. Germline CDR1 reads SGDLS; CDR2 reads YYNGEE.